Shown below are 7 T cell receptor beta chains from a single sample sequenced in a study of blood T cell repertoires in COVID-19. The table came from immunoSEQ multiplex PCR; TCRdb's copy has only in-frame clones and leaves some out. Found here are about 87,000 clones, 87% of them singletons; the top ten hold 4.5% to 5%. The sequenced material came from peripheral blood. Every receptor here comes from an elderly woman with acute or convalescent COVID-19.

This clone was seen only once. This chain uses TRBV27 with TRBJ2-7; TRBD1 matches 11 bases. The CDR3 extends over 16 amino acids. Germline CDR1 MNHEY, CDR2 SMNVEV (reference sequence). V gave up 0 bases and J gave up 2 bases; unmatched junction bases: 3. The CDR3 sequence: CASSLSGTGGTYEQYF. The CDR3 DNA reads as TGTGCCAGCAGTTTATCCGGGACAGGGGGGACCTACGAGCAGTACTTC.

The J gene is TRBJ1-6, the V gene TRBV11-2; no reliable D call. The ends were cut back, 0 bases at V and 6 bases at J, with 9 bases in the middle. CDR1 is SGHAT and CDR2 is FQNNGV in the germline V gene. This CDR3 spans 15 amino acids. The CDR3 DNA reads TGTGCCAGCAGCTTAGATAACATCCCTAATTCACCCCTCCACTTT. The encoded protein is CASSLDNIPNSPLHF.

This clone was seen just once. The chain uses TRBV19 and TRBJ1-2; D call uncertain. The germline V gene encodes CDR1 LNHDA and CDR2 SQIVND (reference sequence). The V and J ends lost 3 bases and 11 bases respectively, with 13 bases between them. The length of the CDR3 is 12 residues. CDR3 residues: CASSMTRGYYTF. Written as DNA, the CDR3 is TGTGCCAGTAGTATGACCCGGGGATATTACACCTTC.

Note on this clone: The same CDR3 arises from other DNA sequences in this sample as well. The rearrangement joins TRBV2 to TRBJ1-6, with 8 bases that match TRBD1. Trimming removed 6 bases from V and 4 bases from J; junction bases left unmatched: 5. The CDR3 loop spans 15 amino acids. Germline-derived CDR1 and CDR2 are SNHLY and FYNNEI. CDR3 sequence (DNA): TGTGCCAGCAGCGACAGGGGTTCGTATAATTCACCCCTCCACTTT. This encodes CASSDRGSYNSPLHF.

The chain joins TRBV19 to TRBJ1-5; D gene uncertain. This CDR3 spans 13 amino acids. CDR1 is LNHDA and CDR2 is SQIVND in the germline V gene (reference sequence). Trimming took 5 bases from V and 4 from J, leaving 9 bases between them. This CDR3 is CASSDAGNQPQHF. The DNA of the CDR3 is TGTGCCAGTAGTGACGCGGGAAATCAGCCCCAGCATTTT.

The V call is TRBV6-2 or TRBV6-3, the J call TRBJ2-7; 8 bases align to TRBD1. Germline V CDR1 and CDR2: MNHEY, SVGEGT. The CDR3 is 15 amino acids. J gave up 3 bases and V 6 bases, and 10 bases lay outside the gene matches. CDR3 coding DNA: TGTGCCAGCAGCGATCCCGGACAGGGTAGCTACGAGCAGTACTTC. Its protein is CASSDPGQGSYEQYF.

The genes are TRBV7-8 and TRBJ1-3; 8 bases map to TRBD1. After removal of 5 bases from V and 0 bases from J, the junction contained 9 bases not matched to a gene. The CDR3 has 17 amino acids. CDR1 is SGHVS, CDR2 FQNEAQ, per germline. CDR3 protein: CASSGQDREFSGNTIYF. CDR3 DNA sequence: TGTGCCAGCAGCGGACAGGACAGGGAGTTCTCTGGAAACACCATATATTTT.